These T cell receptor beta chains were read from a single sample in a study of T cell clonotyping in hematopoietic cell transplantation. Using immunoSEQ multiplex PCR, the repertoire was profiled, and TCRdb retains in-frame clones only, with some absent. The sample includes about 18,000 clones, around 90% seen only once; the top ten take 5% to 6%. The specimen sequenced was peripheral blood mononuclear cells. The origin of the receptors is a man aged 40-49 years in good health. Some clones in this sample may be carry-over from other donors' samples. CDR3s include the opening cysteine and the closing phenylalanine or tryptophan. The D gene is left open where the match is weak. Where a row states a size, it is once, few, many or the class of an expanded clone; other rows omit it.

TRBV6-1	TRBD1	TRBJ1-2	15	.	CASSDGQGWLGGYTF	TGTGCCAGCAGTGATGGACAGGGATGGTTGGGTGGCTACACCTTC
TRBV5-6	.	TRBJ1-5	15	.	CASSLTGVGKQPQHF	TGTGCCAGCAGCTTGACAGGAGTGGGTAAGCAGCCCCAGCATTTT
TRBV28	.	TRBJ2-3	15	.	CASSWGKVIPDTQYF	TGTGCCAGCAGTTGGGGGAAAGTAATACCAGATACGCAGTATTTT
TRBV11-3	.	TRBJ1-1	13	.	CASSLARHTEAFF	TGTGCCAGCAGCTTAGCCAGGCACACTGAAGCTTTCTTT
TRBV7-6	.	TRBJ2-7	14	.	CASSLVAGSSEQYF	TGTGCCAGCAGCTTAGTTGCAGGGTCGAGCGAGCAGTACTTC
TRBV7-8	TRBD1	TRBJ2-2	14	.	CASSKDRVGGELFF	TGTGCCAGCAGCAAGGACAGGGTTGGCGGGGAGCTGTTTTTT
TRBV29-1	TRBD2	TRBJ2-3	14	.	CSVGAAGVVDTQYF	TGCAGCGTTGGGGCTGCGGGGGTGGTAGATACGCAGTATTTT
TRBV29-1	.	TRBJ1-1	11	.	CSASLTTEAFF	TGCAGCGCTAGCTTAACGACTGAAGCTTTCTTT
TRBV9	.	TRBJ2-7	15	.	CASSVASGGLGEQYF	TGTGCCAGCAGCGTAGCGAGTGGCGGATTGGGCGAGCAGTACTTC
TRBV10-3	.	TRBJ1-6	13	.	CAISDRENSPLHF	TGTGCCATCAGTGACAGGGAAAATTCACCCCTCCACTTT
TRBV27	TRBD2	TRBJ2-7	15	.	CASSLSPSGSYEQYF	TGTGCCAGCAGTTTATCGCCTAGCGGGAGCTACGAGCAGTACTTC
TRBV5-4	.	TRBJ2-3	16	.	CASSLGVWGGTDTQYF	TGTGCCAGCAGCTTGGGGGTGTGGGGAGGCACAGATACGCAGTATTTT
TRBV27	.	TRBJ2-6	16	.	CASSPRTPMGANVLTF	TGTGCCAGCAGTCCACGGACCCCCATGGGGGCCAACGTCCTGACTTTC
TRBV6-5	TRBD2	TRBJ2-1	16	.	CASSSGGNNEAAPQFF	TGTGCCAGCAGTTCGGGGGGTAACAATGAAGCCGCCCCGCAGTTCTTC
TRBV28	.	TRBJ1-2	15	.	CASSLMVRGRVGYTF	TGTGCCAGCAGTTTAATGGTTCGGGGGCGAGTTGGCTACACCTTC
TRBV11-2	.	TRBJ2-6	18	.	CASSLETQVLSGANVLTF	TGTGCCAGCAGCTTAGAGACTCAGGTCCTCTCTGGGGCCAACGTCCTGACTTTC
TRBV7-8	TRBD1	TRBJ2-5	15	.	CASSLEGTVQETQYF	TGTGCCAGCAGCTTAGAGGGGACAGTTCAAGAGACCCAGTACTTC
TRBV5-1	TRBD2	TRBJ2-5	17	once	CASSFNRSGILQETQYF	TGCGCCAGCAGTTTTAACCGAAGCGGGATCCTCCAAGAGACCCAGTACTTC
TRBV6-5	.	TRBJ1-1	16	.	CASSYSTPRDNTEAFF	TGTGCCAGCAGTTACTCGACCCCCCGGGATAACACTGAAGCTTTCTTT
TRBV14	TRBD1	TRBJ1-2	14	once	CASSPPHDRVGYTF	TGTGCCAGCAGCCCCCCCCACGACAGGGTCGGCTACACCTTC
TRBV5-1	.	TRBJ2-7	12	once	CASRGGNYEQYF	TGCGCCAGCAGAGGCGGGAACTACGAGCAGTACTTC
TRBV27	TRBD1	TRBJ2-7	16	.	CASRRGTVLRGYEQYF	TGTGCCAGCAGACGAGGGACAGTCCTCAGGGGCTACGAGCAGTACTTC
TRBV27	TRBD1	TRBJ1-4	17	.	CASSLFEGAVSNEKLFF	TGTGCCAGCAGTTTATTCGAGGGGGCGGTTTCTAATGAAAAACTGTTTTTT
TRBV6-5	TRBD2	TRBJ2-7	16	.	CASSYGGGRLAYEQYF	TGTGCCAGCAGTTACGGCGGGGGGCGATTAGCCTACGAGCAGTACTTC
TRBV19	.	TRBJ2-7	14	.	CATAEASEGYEQYF	TGTGCCACTGCTGAGGCTAGCGAGGGCTACGAGCAGTACTTC
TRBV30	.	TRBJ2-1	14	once	CAWRRYGRNNEQFF	TGTGCCTGGAGACGGTATGGACGGAACAATGAGCAGTTCTTC
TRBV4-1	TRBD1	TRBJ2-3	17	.	CASSHSPTGGLTDTQYF	TGCGCCAGCAGCCATAGCCCGACAGGGGGCTTAACAGATACGCAGTATTTT
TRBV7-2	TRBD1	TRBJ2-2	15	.	CASSYTGDNTGELFF	TGTGCCAGCAGCTACACAGGGGATAACACCGGGGAGCTGTTTTTT
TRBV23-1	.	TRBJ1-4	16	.	CASSHLPVSGAQKLFF	TGCGCCAGCAGTCACCTCCCCGTTTCAGGGGCCCAAAAACTGTTTTTT
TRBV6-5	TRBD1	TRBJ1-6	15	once	CASSSLRGRNSPLHF	TGTGCCAGCAGTTCCCTCAGGGGGAGGAATTCACCCCTCCACTTT
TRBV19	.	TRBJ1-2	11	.	CASSTNYGYTF	TGTGCCAGTAGTACTAACTATGGCTACACCTTC
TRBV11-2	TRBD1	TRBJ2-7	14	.	CASSPQTGGYEQYF	TGTGCCAGCAGCCCGCAGACAGGGGGGTACGAGCAGTACTTC
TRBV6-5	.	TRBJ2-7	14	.	CASKVERNSYEQYF	TGTGCCAGCAAAGTGGAAAGAAATTCCTACGAGCAGTACTTC
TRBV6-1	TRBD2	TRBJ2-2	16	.	CASSGGLAANTGELFF	TGTGCCAGCAGTGGAGGGCTAGCGGCGAACACCGGGGAGCTGTTTTTT
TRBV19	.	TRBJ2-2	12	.	CASNSLTGELFF	TGTGCCAGTAATTCCCTTACCGGGGAGCTGTTTTTT
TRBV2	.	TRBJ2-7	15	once	CASLFGQAGTYEQYF	TGTGCCAGTCTATTTGGACAGGCGGGGACCTACGAGCAGTACTTC
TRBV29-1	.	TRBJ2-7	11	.	CSVGLSYEQYF	TGCAGCGTTGGCCTCTCCTACGAGCAGTACTTC
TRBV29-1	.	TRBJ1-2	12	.	CSARDENYGYTF	TGCAGCGCCCGGGACGAAAACTATGGCTACACCTTC
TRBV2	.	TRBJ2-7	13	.	CASSDLAGGEQYF	TGTGCCAGCAGTGATTTGGCAGGGGGGGAGCAGTACTTC
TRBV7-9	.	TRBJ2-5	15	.	CASSSGTSGRETQYF	TGTGCCAGCAGCTCCGGAACTAGTGGGAGGGAGACCCAGTACTTC
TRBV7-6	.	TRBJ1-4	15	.	CASSLNWGIGEKLFF	TGTGCCAGCAGCTTAAACTGGGGCATAGGTGAAAAACTGTTTTTT
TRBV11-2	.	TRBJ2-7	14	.	CASSLDRGPYEQYF	TGTGCCAGCAGCTTAGATCGGGGCCCCTACGAGCAGTACTTC
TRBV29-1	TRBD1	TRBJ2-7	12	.	CSVDDRGDEQYF	TGCAGCGTTGATGACAGGGGTGACGAGCAGTACTTC
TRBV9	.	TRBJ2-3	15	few	CASSATRDVTDTQYF	TGTGCCAGCAGCGCCACCCGGGACGTAACAGATACGCAGTATTTT
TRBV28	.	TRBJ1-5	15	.	CASSFSDPSNQPQHF	TGTGCCAGCAGTTTTTCCGACCCTAGCAATCAGCCCCAGCATTTT